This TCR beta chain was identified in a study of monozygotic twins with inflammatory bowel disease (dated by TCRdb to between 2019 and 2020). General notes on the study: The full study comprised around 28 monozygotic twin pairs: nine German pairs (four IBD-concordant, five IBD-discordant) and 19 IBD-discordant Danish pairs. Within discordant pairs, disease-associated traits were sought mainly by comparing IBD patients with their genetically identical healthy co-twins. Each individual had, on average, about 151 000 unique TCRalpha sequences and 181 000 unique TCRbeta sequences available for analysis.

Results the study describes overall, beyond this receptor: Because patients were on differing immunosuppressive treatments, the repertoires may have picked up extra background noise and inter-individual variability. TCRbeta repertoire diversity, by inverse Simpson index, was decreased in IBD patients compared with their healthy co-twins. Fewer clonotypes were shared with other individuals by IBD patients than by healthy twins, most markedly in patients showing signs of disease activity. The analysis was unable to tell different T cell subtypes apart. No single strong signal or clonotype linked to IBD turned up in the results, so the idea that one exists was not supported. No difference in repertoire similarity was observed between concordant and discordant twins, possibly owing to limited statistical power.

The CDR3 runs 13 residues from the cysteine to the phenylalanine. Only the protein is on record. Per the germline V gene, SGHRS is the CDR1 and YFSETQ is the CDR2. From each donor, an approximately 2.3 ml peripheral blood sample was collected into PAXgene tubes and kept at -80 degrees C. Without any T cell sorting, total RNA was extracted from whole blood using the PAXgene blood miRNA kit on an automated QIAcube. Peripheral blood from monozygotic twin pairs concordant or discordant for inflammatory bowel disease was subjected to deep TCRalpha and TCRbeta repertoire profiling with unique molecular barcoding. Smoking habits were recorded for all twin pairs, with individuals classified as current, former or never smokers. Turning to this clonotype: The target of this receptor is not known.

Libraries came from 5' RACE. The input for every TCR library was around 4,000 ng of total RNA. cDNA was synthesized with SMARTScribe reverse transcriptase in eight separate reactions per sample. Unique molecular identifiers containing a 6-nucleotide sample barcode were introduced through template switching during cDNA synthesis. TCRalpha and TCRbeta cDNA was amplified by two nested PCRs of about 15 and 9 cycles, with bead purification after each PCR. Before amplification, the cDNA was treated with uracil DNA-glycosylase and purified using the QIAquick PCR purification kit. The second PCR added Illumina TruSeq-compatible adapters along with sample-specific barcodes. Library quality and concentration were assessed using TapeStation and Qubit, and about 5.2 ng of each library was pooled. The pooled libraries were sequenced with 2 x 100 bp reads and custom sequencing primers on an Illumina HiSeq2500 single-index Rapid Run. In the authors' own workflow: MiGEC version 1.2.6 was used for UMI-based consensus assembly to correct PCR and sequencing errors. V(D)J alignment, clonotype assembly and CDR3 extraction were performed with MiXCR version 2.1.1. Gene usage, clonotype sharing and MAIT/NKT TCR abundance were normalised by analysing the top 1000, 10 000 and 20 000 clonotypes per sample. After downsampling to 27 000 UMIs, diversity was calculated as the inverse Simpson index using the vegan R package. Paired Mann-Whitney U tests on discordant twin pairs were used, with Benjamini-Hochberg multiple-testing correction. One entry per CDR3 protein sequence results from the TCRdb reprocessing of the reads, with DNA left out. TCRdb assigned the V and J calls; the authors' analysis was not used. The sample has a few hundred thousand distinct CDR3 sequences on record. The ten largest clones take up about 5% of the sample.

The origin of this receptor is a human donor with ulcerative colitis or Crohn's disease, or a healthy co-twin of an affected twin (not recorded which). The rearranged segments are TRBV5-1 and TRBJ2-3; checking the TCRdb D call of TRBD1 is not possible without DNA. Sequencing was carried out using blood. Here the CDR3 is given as CATKQGITDTQYF.